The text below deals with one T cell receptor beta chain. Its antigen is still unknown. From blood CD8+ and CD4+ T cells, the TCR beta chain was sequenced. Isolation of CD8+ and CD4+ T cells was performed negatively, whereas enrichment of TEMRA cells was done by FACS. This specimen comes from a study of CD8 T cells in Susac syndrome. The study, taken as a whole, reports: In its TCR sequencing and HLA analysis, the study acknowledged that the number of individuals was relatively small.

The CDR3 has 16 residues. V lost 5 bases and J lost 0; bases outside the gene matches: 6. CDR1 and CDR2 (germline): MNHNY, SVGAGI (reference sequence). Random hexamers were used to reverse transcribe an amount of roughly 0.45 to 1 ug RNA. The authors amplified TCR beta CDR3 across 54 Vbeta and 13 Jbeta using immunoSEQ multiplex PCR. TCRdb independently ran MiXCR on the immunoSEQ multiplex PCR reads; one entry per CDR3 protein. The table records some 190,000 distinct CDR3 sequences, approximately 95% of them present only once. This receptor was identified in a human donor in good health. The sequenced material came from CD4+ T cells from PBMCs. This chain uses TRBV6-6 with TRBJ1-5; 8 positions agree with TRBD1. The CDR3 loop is CASSRLGQGSNQPQHF. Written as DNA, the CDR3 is TGTGCCAGCAGTCGCTTAGGACAGGGTAGCAATCAGCCCCAGCATTTT.